Each of the 9 T cell receptor beta chains below was sequenced from the same sample in a study of blood T cell repertoires in COVID-19. Sequenced by immunoSEQ multiplex PCR; TCRdb stores in-frame clones only, minus some. The sample has about 380,000 clones, 88% seen once. Sequenced material: PBMCs or T cells enriched from blood (not recorded which). These receptors were collected from a woman younger than 30 who had recovered from COVID-19.

The chain joins TRBV6-5 to TRBJ2-3; 10 positions match TRBD2. Losses at the gene ends were 0 bases for V and 6 bases for J; bases not matched to a gene: 6. CDR1 is MNHEY and CDR2 is SVGAGI in the germline V gene. This CDR3 spans 16 amino acids. The CDR3 sequence: CASSYSLSGGSDTQYF. The CDR3 DNA follows: TGTGCCAGCAGTTACTCGCTTAGCGGGGGGTCGGATACGCAGTATTTT.

This chain joins TRBV20-1 and TRBJ1-3; TRBD1 aligns across 9 bases. Trimming cost V 4 bases and J 2 bases; bases outside gene matches: 3. Germline assignment: CDR1 DFQATT and CDR2 SNEGSKA (reference sequence). The CDR3 contains 14 residues. CDR3 sequence (DNA): TGCAGTGCTAATGACAGGGGGGCTGGAAACACCATATATTTT. Residues: CSANDRGAGNTIYF.

The V call is TRBV12-3 or TRBV12-4, the J call TRBJ2-5, with D perhaps TRBD1 (5 bases). V lost 3 bases and J 3 bases, leaving 8 bases between the germline ends. The CDR3 runs to 13 residues. CDR3 amino acids: CASSFAGKETQYF. In DNA form, the CDR3 reads TGTGCCAGCAGTTTCGCAGGGAAAGAGACCCAGTACTTC.

CDR3 amino acids: CASSQGTFGNTIYF. The CDR3 coding sequence is TGTGCCAGCAGCCAAGGGACATTCGGAAACACCATATATTTT. The V call is TRBV3-1 (or the pseudogene TRBV3-2), the J call TRBJ1-3; tentative D call: TRBD1 (5 bases). The ends were cut back, 1 base at V and 4 bases at J, with 8 bases in the middle. The germline CDR1 and CDR2 sequences are LGHDT and YNNKEL (reference sequence). There are 14 residues in the CDR3.

V usage is TRBV28 and J usage is TRBJ1-4; D remains ambiguous. Germline V gives CDR1 MDHEN, CDR2 SYDVKM. This CDR3 is 14 amino acids long. V lost 2 bases, J lost 6 bases, and 10 bases lay in between. CDR3 in amino acids: CASSLPGRYEKLFF. The CDR3, as DNA: TGTGCCAGCAGTTTACCGGGGAGATATGAAAAACTGTTTTTT.

The chain is built from TRBV11-2 and TRBJ1-4; D is perhaps TRBD1 (5 bases). CDR3 length equals 16 residues. From germline, CDR1 is SGHAT and CDR2 FQNNGV. V was cut by 2 bases and J by 3 bases, with 13 bases left in between. CDR3 in amino acids: CASSLNLKTANEKLFF. The CDR3, as DNA: TGTGCCAGCAGCTTAAATCTGAAGACAGCTAATGAAAAACTGTTTTTT.

The V and J genes are TRBV30 and TRBJ1-2; a weak D match, TRBD1 (6 bases). V dropped 0 bases and J dropped 5 bases, with 13 bases sitting between them. The CDR3 runs 14 residues. Germline CDR1 is GTSNPN and CDR2 is SVGIG (reference sequence). The CDR3 DNA reads TGTGCCTGGAGTGTTTCGGGGGGGCTTTATGGCTACACCTTC. Encoded protein: CAWSVSGGLYGYTF.

This chain joins TRBV5-1 and TRBJ2-3; D remains ambiguous. V lost 0 bases and J 3 bases, leaving 8 bases between the germline ends. The CDR3 length is 14 residues. Germline V gene lookup returns CDR1 SGHRS and CDR2 YFSETQ. In nucleotides, the CDR3 is TGCGCCAGCAGCTTGGGCAGCGATACAGATACGCAGTATTTT. Translation: CASSLGSDTDTQYF.

The chain employs TRBV4-3 and TRBJ1-6; D is unresolved. V was clipped by 1 base and J by 0 bases, with 13 bases between them. Germline CDR1 and CDR2: LGHNA and YSLEER. The CDR3 is 18 residues long. The CDR3 DNA sequence: TGCGCCAGCAGCCAAGGGCCACCTAGGAGCTCCTATAATTCACCCCTCCACTTT. This gives the protein CASSQGPPRSSYNSPLHF.